This entry lists 5 T cell receptor beta chains sequenced from one sample in a study of cytomegalovirus exposure and HLA in healthy donors. The primer mix had 60 Vbeta and 13 Jbeta primers. Data came from immunoSEQ multiplex PCR; TCRdb stores just in-frame clones and leaves some out. The repertoire holds about 130,000 clones, with approximately 69% as singletons. The sequenced sample consisted of PBMCs. These receptors came from a man aged 35 to 55 in good health and CMV-seropositive.

V gene TRBV19 combines with J gene TRBJ1-3; a possible D gene is TRBD1 (6 bases). CDR1 LNHDA and CDR2 SQIVND come from the germline V gene (reference sequence). There are 17 residues in the CDR3. The V and J ends lost 6 bases and 4 bases respectively, with 22 bases between them. The CDR3 nucleotides are TGTGCCAGTAGCTTTTGGACAGACCTCTCGGAAGGAAACACCATATATTTT. The encoded protein is CASSFWTDLSEGNTIYF. The full variable domain, in which reference TRBV19 and TRBJ1-3 provide the parts outside the CDR3, is DGGITQSPKYLFRKEGQNVTLSCEQNLNHDAMYWYRQDPGQGLRLIYYSQIVNDFQKGDIAEGYSVSREKKESFPLTVTSAQKNPTAFYLCASSFWTDLSEGNTIYFGEGSWLTVV.

The chain combines TRBV11-2 with TRBJ1-6, with D perhaps matching TRBD1 (5 bases). This CDR3 region has 16 residues. V dropped 2 bases and J dropped 6 bases, with 14 bases sitting between them. The germline CDR1 and CDR2 sequences are SGHAT and FQNNGV. CDR3 sequence: CASSLYQGFGNSPLHF. CDR3 nucleotides: TGTGCCAGCAGCTTATACCAGGGTTTCGGTAATTCACCCCTCCACTTT.

The chain has TRBV2 and TRBJ1-6; the match to TRBD1 covers 11 bases. The CDR3 has 16 amino acids. Germline CDR1 SNHLY, CDR2 FYNNEI. With V trimmed by 6 bases and J by 9 bases, 10 bases remained unmatched. The CDR3 spells CASRVKGDRGSSPLHF. DNA of the CDR3: TGTGCCAGCAGAGTGAAAGGGGACAGGGGGAGTTCACCCCTCCACTTT.

The sample holds a few counts of this clone. The chain recombines TRBV19 with TRBJ2-3; TRBD2 matches 12 bases. CDR1 LNHDA and CDR2 SQIVND come from the germline V gene (reference sequence). The CDR3 totals 18 residues. After removal of 5 bases from V and 0 bases from J, the junction contained 9 bases not matched to a gene. This CDR3 reads CASSGGLAGSPSTDTQYF. For the CDR3, the DNA is TGTGCCAGTAGTGGCGGACTAGCGGGATCCCCTAGCACAGATACGCAGTATTTT.

This chain connects TRBV2 to TRBJ1-1, with D possibly TRBD1 on 5 matching bases. Trimming took 3 bases from V and 0 from J, leaving 17 bases between them. This CDR3 region has 17 residues. Germline values: CDR1 SNHLY, CDR2 FYNNEI. CDR3 sequence reads: CASSDASAGWVNTEAFF. As DNA, the CDR3 is TGTGCCAGCAGTGACGCCTCGGCAGGGTGGGTGAACACTGAAGCTTTCTTT.